This TCR beta chain came from a study of cytomegalovirus exposure and HLA in healthy donors. Study findings and constraints: Earlier findings revealed that most TCR beta V segments proved productive either about 90% or about 30% of the time.

Participants comprised healthy donors of bone marrow. Germline V gives CDR1 SSHAT, CDR2 FNYEAQ (reference sequence). CDR3 size: 12 residues. A note on this clone: The antigen is undetermined. One end of the junction fails to match germline, which may point to a read error.

The study ran its PCR with 60 Vbeta and 13 Jbeta primers. Only in-frame clones appear in the TCRdb table, and some are missing; sequencing was by immunoSEQ multiplex PCR. The sample holds about 160,000 clones, about three quarters seen once. This TCR derives from a woman aged 45-65 years in good health and CMV-seropositive. This chain joins TRBV7-7 and TRBJ2-2; a weak D match, TRBD1 (5 bases). The sequencing input was PBMCs. This chain's CDR3 is CASSQGGGELFF. Written as DNA, the CDR3 is TGTGCTAGCAGCCAGGGTGGTGGGGAGCTGTTTTTT.